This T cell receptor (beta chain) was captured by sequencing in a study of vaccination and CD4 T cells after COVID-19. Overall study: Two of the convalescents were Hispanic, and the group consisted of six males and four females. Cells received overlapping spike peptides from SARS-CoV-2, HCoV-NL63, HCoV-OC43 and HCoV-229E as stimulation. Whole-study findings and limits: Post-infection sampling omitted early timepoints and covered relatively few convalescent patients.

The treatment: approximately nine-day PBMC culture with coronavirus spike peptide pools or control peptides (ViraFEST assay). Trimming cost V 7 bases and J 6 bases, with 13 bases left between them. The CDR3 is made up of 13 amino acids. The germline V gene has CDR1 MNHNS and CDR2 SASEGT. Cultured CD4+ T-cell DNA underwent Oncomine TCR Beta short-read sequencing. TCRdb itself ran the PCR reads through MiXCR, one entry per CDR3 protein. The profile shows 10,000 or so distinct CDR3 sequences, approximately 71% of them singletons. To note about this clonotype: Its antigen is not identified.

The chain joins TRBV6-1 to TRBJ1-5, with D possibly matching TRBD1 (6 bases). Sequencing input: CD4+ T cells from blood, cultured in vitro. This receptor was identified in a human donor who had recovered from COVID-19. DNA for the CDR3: TGTGCCAGCACCATGACAGGAACTCAGCCCCAGCATTTT. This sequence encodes CASTMTGTQPQHF.